Here is one TCR beta chain with its context. These data come from a study of Ad26.COV2.S vaccination and SARS-CoV-2 variants. As for the study in general: Participant was drawn from the COV1001 Ad26.COV2.S trial arm. Recipients of Ad26.COV2.S got it intramuscularly, once or twice 56 days apart.

Here immunoSEQ multiplex PCR was the method, and the copy in TCRdb shows in-frame clones only, minus some. The repertoire holds about 400,000 clones, roughly 90% seen once, with 1.5% to 2% in the top ten. The CDR3 consists of 17 residues. The ends lost 5 bases at V and 5 bases at J; junction bases unmatched: 16. Germline-derived CDR1 and CDR2 are LGHNA and YSLEER. Treatment reported: some 19 received Ad26.COV2.S at low or high dose, single or two shots; 5 received placebo; per-sample allocation not given. Sampling occurred on day 63 after the first vaccine or placebo injection. A Boston adult aged 18-55 years was the donor. Wuhan-strain SARS-CoV-2 spike was expressed by the Ad26 vector that made up the vaccine.

This TCR was recovered from a person between 18 and 60 years old who received the Ad26.COV2.S COVID-19 vaccine or a placebo. The chain links TRBV4-3 to TRBJ1-2, with TRBD1 identical over 8 bases. Sequencing used peripheral blood, obtained in a trial of Ad26.COV2.S vaccine versus placebo. The CDR3 nucleotides read TGCGCCAGCAGCTCAACATGGCAGGGGGCGCCGTTTTATGGCTACACCTTC. Protein: CASSSTWQGAPFYGYTF.